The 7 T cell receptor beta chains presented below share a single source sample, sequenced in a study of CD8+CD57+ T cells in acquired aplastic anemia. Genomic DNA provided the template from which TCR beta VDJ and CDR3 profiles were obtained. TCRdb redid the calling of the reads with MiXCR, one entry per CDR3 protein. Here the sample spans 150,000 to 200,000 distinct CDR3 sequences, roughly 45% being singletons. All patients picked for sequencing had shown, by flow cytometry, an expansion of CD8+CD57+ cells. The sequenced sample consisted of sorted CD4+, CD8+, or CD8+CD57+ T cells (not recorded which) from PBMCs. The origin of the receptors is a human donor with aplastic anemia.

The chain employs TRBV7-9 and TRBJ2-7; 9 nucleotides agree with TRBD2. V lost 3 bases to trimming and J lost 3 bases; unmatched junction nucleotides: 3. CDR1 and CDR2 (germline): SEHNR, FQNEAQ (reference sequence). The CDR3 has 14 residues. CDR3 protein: CASSLGLADYEQYF. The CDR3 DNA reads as TGTGCCAGCAGCTTGGGACTAGCAGACTACGAGCAGTACTTC.

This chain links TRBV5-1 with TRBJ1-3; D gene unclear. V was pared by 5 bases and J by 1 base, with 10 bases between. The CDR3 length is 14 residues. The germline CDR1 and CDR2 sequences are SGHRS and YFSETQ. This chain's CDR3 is CASRRPGSGNTIYF. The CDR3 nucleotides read TGCGCCAGCAGGCGCCCGGGATCTGGAAACACCATATATTTT.

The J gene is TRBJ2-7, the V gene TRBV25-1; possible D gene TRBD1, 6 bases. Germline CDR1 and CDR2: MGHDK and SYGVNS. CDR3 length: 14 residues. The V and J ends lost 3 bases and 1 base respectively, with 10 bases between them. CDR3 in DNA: TGTGCCAGCAGTGACGGGGACACTTCCTACGAGCAGTACTTC. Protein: CASSDGDTSYEQYF.

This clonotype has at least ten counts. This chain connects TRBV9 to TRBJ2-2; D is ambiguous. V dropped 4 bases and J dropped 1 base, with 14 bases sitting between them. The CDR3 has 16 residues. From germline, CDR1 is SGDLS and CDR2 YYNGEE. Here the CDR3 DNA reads TGTGCCAGCAGCCCTGGGCTTTCTAGGAACACCGGGGAGCTGTTTTTT. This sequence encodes CASSPGLSRNTGELFF.

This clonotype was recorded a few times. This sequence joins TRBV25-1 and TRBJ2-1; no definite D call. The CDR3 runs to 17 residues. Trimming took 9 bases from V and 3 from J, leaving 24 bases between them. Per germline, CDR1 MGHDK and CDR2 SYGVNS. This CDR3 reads CASTPPPWSSGYNEQFF. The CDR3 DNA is TGTGCCAGTACTCCCCCCCCATGGTCCTCTGGCTACAATGAGCAGTTCTTC.

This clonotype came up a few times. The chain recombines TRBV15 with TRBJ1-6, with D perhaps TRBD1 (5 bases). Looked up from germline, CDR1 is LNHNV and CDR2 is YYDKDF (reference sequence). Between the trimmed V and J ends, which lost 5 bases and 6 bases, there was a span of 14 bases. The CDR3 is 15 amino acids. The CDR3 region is CATSSGGLSNSPLHF. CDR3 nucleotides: TGTGCCACCAGCTCGGGGGGACTTTCTAATTCACCCCTCCACTTT.

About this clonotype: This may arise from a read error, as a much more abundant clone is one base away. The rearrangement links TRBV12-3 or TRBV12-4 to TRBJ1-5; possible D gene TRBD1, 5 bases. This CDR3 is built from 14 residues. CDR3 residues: CACSSRDEVKPQHF. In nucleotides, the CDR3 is TGTGCCTGCAGTTCCCGGGACGAGGTAAAGCCCCAGCATTTT.